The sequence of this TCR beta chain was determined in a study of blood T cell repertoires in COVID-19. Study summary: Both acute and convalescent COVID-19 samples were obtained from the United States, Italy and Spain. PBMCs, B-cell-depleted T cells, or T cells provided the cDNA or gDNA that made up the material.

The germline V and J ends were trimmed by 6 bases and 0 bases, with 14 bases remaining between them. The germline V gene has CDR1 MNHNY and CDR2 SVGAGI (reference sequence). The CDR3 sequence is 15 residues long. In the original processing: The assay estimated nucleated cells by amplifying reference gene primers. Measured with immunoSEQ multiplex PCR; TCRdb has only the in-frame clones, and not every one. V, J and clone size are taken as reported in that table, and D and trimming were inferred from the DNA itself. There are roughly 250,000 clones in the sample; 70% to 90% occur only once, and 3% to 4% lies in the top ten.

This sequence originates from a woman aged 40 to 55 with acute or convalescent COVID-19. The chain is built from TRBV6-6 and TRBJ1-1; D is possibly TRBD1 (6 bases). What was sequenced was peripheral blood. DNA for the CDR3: TGTGCCAGCAGGCTCATGCAGGGGATGAACACTGAAGCTTTCTTT. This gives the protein CASRLMQGMNTEAFF.